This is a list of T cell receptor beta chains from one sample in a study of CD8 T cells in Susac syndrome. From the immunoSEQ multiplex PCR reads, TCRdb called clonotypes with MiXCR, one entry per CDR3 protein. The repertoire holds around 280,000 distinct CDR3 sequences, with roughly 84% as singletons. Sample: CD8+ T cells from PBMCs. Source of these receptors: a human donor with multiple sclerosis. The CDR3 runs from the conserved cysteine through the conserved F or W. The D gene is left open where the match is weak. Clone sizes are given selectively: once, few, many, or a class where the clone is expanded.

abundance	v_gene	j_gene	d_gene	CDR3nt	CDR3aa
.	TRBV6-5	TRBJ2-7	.	TGTGCCAGCAGTTACTCGAACGTGGGATACACTGGTTCCGAGCAGTACTTC	CASSYSNVGYTGSEQYF
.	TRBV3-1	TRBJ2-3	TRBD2	TGTGCCAGCAGCCAACTTGGACTAGCGGTTAGCACAGATACGCAGTATTTT	CASSQLGLAVSTDTQYF
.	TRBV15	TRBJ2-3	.	TGTGCCACCAGCAGAGATGCAGGCGGGGGCACAGATACGCAGTATTTT	CATSRDAGGGTDTQYF
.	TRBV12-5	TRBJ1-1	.	TGTGCTAGTGGTTTCAGCAACACTGAAGCTTTCTTT	CASGFSNTEAFF
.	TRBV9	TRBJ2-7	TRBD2	TGTGCCAGCAGCGTTTCGACTAGCGGTGCCTACGAGCAGTACTTC	CASSVSTSGAYEQYF
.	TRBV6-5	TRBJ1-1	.	TGTGCCAGCAGTATATACTCAAGGACTGAAGCTTTCTTT	CASSIYSRTEAFF
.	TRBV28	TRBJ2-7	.	TGTGCCAGCAGTAATACATTGTTGGGGGGCTACGAGCAGTACTTC	CASSNTLLGGYEQYF
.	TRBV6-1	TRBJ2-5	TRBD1	TGTGCCAGCGGGACAGGGGGCCACTTGTACCAAGAGACCCAGTACTTC	CASGTGGHLYQETQYF
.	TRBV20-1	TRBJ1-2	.	TGCAGTGCTAGGGAGATCTATGGCTACACCTTC	CSAREIYGYTF
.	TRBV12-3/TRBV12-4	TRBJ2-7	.	TGTGCCAGCAGCTTCCTCCGTTCCTACGAGCAGTACTTC	CASSFLRSYEQYF
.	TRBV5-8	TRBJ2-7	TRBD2	TGTGCCGGACCTAGCGGACCCTACGAGCAGTACTTC	CAGPSGPYEQYF
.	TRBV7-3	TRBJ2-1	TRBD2	TGTGCCAGCAGCCTCGGACTAGCGGCAAGCTCCTACAATGAGCAGTTCTTC	CASSLGLAASSYNEQFF
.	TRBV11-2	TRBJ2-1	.	TGTGCCAGCAGCTTTCGGTTTGGTGGCGTCGACAATGAGCAGTTCTTC	CASSFRFGGVDNEQFF
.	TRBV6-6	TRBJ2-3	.	TGTGCCAGCAGTTATGGCCTGAGTGGGGTCACAGATACGCAGTATTTT	CASSYGLSGVTDTQYF
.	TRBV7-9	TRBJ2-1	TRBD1	TGTGCCAGCAGCTCCCCCCGGGACAGAAAAGGGGATGAGCAGTTCTTC	CASSSPRDRKGDEQFF
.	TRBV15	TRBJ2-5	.	TGTGCCACCAGACAAGGGGTGACCCAAGAGACCCAGTACTTC	CATRQGVTQETQYF
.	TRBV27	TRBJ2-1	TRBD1	TGTGCCAGCAGGGGGACAGGGTTCAATGAGCAGTTCTTC	CASRGTGFNEQFF
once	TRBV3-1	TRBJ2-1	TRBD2	TGTGCCAGCAGCTACGGCGGGGGCCCGCTAGCGGGGGGAAATGAGCAGTTCTTC	CASSYGGGPLAGGNEQFF
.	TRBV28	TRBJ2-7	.	TGTGCCAGCAGTTTAGAGGCCGGGGCTCTAGACGAGCAGTACTTC	CASSLEAGALDEQYF
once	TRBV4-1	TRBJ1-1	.	TGCGCCAGCAGCCAGGGACCATCGGCTTTCTTT	CASSQGPSAFF
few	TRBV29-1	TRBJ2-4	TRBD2	TGCAGCGTTGAAGATCGGGGGGATGGGGCCAAAAACATTCAGTACTTC	CSVEDRGDGAKNIQYF
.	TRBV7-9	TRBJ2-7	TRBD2	TGTGCCAGCAGCGGAGGGGCTAGCGGGAGAGGCGGCGAGCAGTACTTC	CASSGGASGRGGEQYF
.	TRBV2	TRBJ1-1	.	TGTGCCAGCCCAACCGGACGGGACACTGAAGCTTTCTTT	CASPTGRDTEAFF
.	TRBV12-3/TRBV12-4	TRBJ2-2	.	TGTGCCAGCAGGGGAACAGGGACCGGGGAGCTGTTTTTT	CASRGTGTGELFF
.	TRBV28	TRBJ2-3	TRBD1	TGTGCCAGCAGTTTGTCCCCGGGACAGGGTATAGATACGCAGTATTTT	CASSLSPGQGIDTQYF
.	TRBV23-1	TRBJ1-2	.	TGCGCCAGCAAACGTGGAAACTATGGCTACACCTTC	CASKRGNYGYTF
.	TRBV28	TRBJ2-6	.	TGTGCCAGCAGTTTAAGAAAGGGTCATTCTGGGGCCAACGTCCTGACTTTC	CASSLRKGHSGANVLTF
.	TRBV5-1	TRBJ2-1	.	TGCGCCAGCAGCTTGCGCGGGGAAACCTACAATGAGCAGTTCTTC	CASSLRGETYNEQFF
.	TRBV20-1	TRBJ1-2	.	TGCAGTGCTTACGCCCTTGATCCTAGAAGCGGCTACACCTTC	CSAYALDPRSGYTF